This T cell receptor (beta chain) was documented in a study of T cells expressing NK-cell markers (dated by TCRdb to 2020 to 2022). At the level of the whole study: TCR beta-chain repertoires were profiled in sorted CD3+CD56+NKG2C+, CD3+CD56+NKG2C- and CD3+CD56-NKG2C+ T-cell subsets from eight donors. Seven of the eight sequenced donors were HCMV-seropositive and one was HCMV-seronegative. Randomly selected healthy volunteers, three men and five women, were used as the eight sequenced donors. Libraries were sequenced as 2 x 150 bp reads on Illumina HiSeq 2000/2500, MiSeq or NextSeq.

To note about this clonotype: The target of this receptor is not known.

From a lookup of the germline V gene, CDR1 and CDR2 are SGHTA and FQGNSA. Reading from cysteine to phenylalanine, the CDR3 counts 16 amino acids. No coding sequence is recorded. HCMV serostatus was determined by detecting HCMV-specific IgG in serum with a commercial ELISA kit. Ficoll density gradient centrifugation was used to isolate peripheral blood mononuclear cells from blood. The instrument was an Illumina HiSeq 2000. TCR beta cDNA libraries were made by 5'RACE template switching that added a universal primer site and unique molecular identifiers. Priming for cDNA synthesis came from the TCR beta constant segment, and two successive PCR amplification steps followed. The authors' pipeline ran thus. MIGEC was used to demultiplex reads and group the reads by UMI, and MiTCR was used to assemble and quantify clonotypes. To exclude erroneous sequences, only TCR cDNA sequences supported by at least two reads were retained. The tcR package was used for downstream repertoire analysis, and clonotypes were matched across fractions by CDR3 nucleotide sequence plus V segment. Antigen specificity was annotated against VDJdb with VDJmatch, allowing one amino acid substitution in CDR3. TCRdb reprocessed the reads and lists each CDR3 protein sequence as a single entry, with no DNA. TCRdb's processing, not the authors', yielded these V and J calls. The sample table records 200,000 to 300,000 distinct CDR3 sequences. 4% to 5% of the sample rests with the top ten.

General study outcomes and caveats: Those dominant clonotypes were again the most abundant among CD3+CD56-NKG2C+ cells in a few donors, at about 25-60.1%. Whether the expanded NKG2C-expressing T cell clones were specific for HCMV antigens remained unclear. In more than five donors, the dominant CD3+CD56+NKG2C+ clonotypes ranked among the top 10 CD8+ clonotypes, making up 1.0-7.0% of CD8+ T cells.

The sequencing input was blood T cells: a sorted CD56 or NKG2C T cell subset, CD4+ or CD8+ T cells, or bulk PBMC T cells (not recorded which). The rearranged chain carries TRBV7-2 and TRBJ1-4; the TRBD1 assignment by TCRdb is unverifiable without DNA. The TCR originated in a woman aged 18-69 years in good health. CDR3 region: CASSRWKEGRGEKLFF.